This TCR beta chain was sequenced during a study of cytomegalovirus exposure and HLA in healthy donors. The donors were part of the validation cohort of fewer than 150 subjects. That cohort was separate from the first cohort, which comprised under 750 subjects. This CDR3 is 11 amino acids long. After removal of 7 bases from V and 11 bases from J, the junction contained 7 bases not matched to a gene. Germline V gene data show CDR1 as LNHDA and CDR2 as SQIVND (reference sequence). Here immunoSEQ multiplex PCR was the method, and the copy in TCRdb shows in-frame clones only, minus some. The sample consists of approximately 90,000 clones, around 96% of them appearing once.

The rearrangement uses TRBV19 and TRBJ1-1; 7 positions agree with TRBD1. Source material: PBMCs. This TCR was sampled from a man younger than 30 in good health and CMV-seronegative. The CDR3 here is CASNRQGEAFF. The CDR3 nucleotides are TGTGCCAGTAACCGACAGGGTGAGGCTTTCTTT.